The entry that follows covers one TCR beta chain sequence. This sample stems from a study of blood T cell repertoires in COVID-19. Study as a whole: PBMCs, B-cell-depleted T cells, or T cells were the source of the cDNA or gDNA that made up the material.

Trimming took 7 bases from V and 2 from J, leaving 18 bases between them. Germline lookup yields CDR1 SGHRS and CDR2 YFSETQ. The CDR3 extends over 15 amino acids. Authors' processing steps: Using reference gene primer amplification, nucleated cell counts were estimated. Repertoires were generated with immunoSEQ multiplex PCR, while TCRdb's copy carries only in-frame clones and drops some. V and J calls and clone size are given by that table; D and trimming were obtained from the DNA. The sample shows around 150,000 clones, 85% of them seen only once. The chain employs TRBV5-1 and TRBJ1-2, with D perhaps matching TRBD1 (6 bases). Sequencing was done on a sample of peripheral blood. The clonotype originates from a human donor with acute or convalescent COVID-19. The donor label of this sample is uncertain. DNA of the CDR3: TGCGCCAGCGGACAGTCGCCTATGACGAACTATGGCTACACCTTC. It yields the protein CASGQSPMTNYGYTF.